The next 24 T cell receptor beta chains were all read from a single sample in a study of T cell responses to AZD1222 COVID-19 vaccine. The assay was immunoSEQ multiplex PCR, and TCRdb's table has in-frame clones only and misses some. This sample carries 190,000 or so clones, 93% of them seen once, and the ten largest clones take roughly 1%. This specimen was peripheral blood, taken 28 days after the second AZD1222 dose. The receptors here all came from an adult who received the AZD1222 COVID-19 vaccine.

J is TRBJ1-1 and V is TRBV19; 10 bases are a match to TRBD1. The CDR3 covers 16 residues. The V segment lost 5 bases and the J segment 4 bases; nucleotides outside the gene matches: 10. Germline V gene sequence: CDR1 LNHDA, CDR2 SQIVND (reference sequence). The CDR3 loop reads CASSSRDRGEGTEAFF. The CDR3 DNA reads TGTGCCAGTAGTTCCCGGGACAGGGGCGAGGGCACTGAAGCTTTCTTT.

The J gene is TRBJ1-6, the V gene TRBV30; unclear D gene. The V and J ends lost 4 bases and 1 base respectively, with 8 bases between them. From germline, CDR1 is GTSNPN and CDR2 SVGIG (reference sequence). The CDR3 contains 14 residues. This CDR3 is CAWKGGSYNSPLHF. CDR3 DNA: TGTGCCTGGAAAGGAGGATCCTATAATTCACCCCTCCACTTT. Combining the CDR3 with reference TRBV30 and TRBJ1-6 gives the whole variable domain SQTIHQWPATLVQPVGSPLSLECTVEGTSNPNLYWYRQAAGRGLQLLFYSVGIGQISSEVPQNLSASRPQDRQFILSSKKLLLSDSGFYLCAWKGGSYNSPLHFGNGTRLTVT.

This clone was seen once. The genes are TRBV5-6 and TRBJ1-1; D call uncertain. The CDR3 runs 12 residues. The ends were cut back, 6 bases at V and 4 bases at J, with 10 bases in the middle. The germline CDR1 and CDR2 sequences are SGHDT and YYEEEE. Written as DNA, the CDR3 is TGTGCCAGCAATGGGAGGAGCACTGAAGCTTTCTTT. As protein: CASNGRSTEAFF. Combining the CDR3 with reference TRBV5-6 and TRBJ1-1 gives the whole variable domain DAGVTQSPTHLIKTRGQQVTLRCSPKSGHDTVSWYQQALGQGPQFIFQYYEEEERQRGNFPDRFSGHQFPNYSSELNVNALLLGDSALYLCASNGRSTEAFFGQGTRLTVV.

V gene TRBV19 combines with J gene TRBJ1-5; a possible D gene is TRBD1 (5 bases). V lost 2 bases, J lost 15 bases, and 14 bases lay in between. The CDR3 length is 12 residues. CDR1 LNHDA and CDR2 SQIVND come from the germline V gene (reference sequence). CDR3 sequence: CASSIRGKGGHF. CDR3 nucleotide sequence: TGTGCCAGTAGTATAAGGGGAAAGGGAGGGCATTTT.

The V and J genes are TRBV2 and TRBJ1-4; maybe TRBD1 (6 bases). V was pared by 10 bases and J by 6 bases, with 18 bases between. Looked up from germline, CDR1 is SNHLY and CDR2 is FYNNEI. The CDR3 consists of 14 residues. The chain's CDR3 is CATSPRGEDEKLFF. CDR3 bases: TGTGCCACATCCCCGAGGGGGGAGGATGAAAAACTGTTTTTT.

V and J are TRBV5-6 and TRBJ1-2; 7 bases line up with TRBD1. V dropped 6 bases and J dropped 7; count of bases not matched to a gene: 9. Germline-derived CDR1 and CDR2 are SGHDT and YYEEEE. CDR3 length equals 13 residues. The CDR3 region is CASTRTGKGGYTF. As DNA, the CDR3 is TGTGCCAGCACTCGGACAGGAAAGGGTGGCTACACCTTC.

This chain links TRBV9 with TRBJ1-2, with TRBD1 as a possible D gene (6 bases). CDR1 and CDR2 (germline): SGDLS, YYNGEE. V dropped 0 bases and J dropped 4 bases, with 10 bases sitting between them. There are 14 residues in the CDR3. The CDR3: CASSVGGGTYGYTF. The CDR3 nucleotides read TGTGCCAGCAGCGTAGGGGGGGGCACCTATGGCTACACCTTC.

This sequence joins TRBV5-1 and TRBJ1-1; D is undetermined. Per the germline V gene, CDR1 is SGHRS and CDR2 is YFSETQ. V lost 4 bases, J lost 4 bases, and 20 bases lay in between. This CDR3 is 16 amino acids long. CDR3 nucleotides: TGCGCCAGCAGCCCTCTGGACCGTCGGTCGTCCACTGAAGCTTTCTTT. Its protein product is CASSPLDRRSSTEAFF.

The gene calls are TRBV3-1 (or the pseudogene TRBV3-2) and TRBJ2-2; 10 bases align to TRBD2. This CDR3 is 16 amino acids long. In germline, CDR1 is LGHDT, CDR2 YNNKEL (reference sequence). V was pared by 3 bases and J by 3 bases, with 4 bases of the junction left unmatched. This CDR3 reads CASSQRTSGHTGELFF. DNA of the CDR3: TGTGCCAGCAGCCAGAGGACTAGCGGTCACACCGGGGAGCTGTTTTTT.

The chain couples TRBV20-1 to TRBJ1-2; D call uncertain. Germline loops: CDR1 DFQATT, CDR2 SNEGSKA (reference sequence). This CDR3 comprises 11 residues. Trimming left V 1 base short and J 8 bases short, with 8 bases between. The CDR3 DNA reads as TGCAGTGCTAGAGGGTCACGAGGCTACACCTTC. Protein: CSARGSRGYTF.

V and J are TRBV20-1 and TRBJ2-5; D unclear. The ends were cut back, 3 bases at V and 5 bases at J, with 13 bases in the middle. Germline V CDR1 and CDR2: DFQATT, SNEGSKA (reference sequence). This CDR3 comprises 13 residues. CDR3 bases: TGCAGTGCTAGTGGGCCCCTCGGGGAGACCCAGTACTTC. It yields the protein CSASGPLGETQYF.

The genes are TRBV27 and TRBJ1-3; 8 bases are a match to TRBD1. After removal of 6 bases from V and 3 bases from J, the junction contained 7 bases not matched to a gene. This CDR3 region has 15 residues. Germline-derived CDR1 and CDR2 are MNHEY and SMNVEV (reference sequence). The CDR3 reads CASRPDRVNGNTIYF. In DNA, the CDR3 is TGTGCCAGCAGGCCGGACAGGGTGAATGGAAACACCATATATTTT.

CDR3 DNA sequence: TGTGCCAGAAGCTTGACAGATTCTTTCTCCTACGAGCAGTACTTC. Protein: CARSLTDSFSYEQYF. The chain uses TRBV5-3 and TRBJ2-7; no clear D. TRBV5-3 is noted as an ORF with a role that remains uncertain. The length of the CDR3 is 15 residues. V lost 1 base and J lost 0, with 11 bases in between.

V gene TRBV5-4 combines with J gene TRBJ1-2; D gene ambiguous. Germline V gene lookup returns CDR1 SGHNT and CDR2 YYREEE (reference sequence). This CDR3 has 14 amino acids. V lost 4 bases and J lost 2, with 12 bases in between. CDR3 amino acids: CASSRTGTNYGYTF. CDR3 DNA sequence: TGTGCCAGCAGCCGAACGGGAACCAACTATGGCTACACCTTC.

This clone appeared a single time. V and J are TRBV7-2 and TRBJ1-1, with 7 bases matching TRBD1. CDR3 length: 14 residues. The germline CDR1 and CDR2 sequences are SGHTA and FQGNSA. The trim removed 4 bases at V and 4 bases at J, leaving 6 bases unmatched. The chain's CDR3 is CASSSQGLGTEAFF. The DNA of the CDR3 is TGTGCCAGCAGCTCACAGGGGTTGGGCACTGAAGCTTTCTTT.

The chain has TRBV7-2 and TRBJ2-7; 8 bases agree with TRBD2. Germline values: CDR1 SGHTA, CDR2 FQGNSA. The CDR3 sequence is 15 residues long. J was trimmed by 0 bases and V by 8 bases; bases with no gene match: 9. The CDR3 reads CASLLTGGLSYEQYF. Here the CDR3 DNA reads TGTGCCAGCCTCCTCACGGGGGGGCTCTCCTACGAGCAGTACTTC.

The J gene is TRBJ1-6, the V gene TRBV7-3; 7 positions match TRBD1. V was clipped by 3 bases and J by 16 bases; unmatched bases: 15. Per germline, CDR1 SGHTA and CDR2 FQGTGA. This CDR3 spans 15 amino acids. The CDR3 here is CASSFGSGTVRILHF. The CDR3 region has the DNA TGTGCCAGCAGCTTTGGCTCCGGGACAGTTCGAATTCTCCACTTT.

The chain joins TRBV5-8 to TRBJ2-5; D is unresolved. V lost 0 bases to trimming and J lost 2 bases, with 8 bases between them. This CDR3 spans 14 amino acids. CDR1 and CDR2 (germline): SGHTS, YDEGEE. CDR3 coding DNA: TGTGCCAGCAGCTTGGGGCAGCCACAAGAGACCCAGTACTTC. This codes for CASSLGQPQETQYF.

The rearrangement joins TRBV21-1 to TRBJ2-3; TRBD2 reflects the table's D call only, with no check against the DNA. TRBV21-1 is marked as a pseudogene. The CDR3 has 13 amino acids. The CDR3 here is CASSKYREGTQYF. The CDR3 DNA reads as TGTGCCAGCAGCAAATACCGGGAAGGTACGCAGTATTTT.

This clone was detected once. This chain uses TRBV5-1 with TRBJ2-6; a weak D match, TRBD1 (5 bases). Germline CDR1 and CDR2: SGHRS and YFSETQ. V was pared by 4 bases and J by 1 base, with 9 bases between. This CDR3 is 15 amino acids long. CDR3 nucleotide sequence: TGCGCCAGCAGCCCCCCAGGGTCTGGGGCCAACGTCCTGACTTTC. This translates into CASSPPGSGANVLTF.

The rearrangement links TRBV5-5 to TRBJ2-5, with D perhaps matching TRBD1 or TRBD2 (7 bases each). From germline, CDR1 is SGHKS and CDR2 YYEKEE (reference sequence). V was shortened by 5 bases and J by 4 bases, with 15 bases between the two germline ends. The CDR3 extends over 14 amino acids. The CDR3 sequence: CASSPWEGAETQYF. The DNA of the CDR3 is TGTGCCAGCAGTCCCTGGGAGGGGGCAGAGACCCAGTACTTC.

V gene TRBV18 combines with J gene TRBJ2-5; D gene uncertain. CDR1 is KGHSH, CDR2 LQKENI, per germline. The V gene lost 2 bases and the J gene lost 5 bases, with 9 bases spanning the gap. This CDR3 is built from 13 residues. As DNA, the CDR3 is TGTGCCAGCTCACCAGGCGCCGGGGAGACCCAGTACTTC. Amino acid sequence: CASSPGAGETQYF.

CDR3 in amino acids: CASSVQGGGNTIYF. In nucleotides, the CDR3 is TGTGCCAGCAGCGTACAGGGAGGTGGAAACACCATATATTTT. The chain couples TRBV7-2 to TRBJ1-3, with a possible D match to TRBD1 (6 bases). Germline V gives CDR1 SGHTA, CDR2 FQGNSA. Trimming removed 5 bases at V and 3 bases at J, with 11 bases between. This CDR3 contains 14 residues.

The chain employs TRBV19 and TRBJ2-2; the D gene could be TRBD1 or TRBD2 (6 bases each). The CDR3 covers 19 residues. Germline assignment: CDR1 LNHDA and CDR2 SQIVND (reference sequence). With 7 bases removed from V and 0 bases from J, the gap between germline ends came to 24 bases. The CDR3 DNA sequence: TGTGCCAGTACCCCCTTGCCGGGGGCGCCCAATTCGAACACCGGGGAGCTGTTTTTT. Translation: CASTPLPGAPNSNTGELFF.